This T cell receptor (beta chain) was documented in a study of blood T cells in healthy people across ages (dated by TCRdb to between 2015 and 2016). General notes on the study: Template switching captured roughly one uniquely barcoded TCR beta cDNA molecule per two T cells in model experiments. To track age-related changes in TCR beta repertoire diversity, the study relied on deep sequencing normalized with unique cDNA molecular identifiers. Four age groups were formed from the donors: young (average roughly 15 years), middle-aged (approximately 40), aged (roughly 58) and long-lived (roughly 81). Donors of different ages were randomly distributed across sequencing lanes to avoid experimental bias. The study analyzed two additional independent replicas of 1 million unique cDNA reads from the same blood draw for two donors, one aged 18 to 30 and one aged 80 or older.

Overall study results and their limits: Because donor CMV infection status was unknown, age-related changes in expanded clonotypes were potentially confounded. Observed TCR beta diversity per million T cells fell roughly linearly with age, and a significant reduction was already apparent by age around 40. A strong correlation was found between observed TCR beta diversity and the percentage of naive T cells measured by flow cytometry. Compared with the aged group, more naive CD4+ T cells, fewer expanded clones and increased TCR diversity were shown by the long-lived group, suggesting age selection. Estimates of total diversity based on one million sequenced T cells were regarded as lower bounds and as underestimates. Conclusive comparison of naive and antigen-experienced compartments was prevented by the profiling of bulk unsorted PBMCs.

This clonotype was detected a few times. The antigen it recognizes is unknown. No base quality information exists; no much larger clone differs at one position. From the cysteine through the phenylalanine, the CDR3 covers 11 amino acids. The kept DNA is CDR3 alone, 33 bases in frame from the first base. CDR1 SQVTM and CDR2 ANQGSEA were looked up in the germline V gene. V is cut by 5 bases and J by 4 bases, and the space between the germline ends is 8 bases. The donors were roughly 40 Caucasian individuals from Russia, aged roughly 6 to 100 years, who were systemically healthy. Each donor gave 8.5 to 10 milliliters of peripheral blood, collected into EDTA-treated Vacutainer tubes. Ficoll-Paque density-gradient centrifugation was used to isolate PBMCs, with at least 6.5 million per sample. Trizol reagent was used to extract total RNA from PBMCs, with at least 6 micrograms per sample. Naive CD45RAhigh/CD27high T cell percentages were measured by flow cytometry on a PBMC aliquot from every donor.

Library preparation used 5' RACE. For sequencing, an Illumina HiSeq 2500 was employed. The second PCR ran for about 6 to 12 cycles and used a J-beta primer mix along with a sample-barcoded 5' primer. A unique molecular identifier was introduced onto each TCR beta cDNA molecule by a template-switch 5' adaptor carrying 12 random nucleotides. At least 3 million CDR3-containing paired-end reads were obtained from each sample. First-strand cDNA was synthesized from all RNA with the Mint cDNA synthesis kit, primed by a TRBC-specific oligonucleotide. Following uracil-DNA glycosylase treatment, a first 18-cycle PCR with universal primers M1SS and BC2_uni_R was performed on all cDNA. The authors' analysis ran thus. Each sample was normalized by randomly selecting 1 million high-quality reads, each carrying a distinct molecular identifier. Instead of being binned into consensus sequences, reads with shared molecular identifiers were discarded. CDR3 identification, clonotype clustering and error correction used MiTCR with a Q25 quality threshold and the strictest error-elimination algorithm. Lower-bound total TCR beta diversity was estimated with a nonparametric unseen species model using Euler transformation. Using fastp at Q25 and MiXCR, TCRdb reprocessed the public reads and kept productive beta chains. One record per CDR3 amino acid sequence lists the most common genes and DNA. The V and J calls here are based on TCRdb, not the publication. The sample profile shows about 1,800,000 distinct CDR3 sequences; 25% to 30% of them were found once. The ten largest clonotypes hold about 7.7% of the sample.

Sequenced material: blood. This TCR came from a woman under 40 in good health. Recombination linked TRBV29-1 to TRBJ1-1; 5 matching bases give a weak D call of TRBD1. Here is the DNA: TGCAGCGTTTTCAGGGTCACTGAAGCTTTCTTT. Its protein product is CSVFRVTEAFF.